These T cell receptor beta chains were read from a single sample in a study of vaccination and CD4 T cells after COVID-19. What these receptors recognize is not known. TCRdb re-called the PCR reads through MiXCR, storing one row per CDR3 protein. Of about 5,100 distinct CDR3 sequences in the sample, around 62% were seen once. Sequencing was carried out using CD4+ T cells from blood, cultured in vitro. All receptors come from a human donor who had recovered from COVID-19. Both conserved end residues are part of each CDR3. Fields, in order: D gene, J gene, clone size, CDR3 length, V gene, CDR3 protein, CDR3 DNA. The D gene is left open where the match is weak. Clone size, where shown, is once, few, many, or a class for clones that have expanded.

>NA|TRBJ2-7|once|11|TRBV6-2/TRBV6-3
CASARTYEQYF
TGTGCCAGCGCCCGAACCTACGAGCAGTACTTC
>TRBD1|TRBJ2-5|NA|16|TRBV5-1
CASSLNTVDRGETQYF
TGCGCCAGCAGCTTGAACACAGTCGACAGGGGGGAGACCCAGTACTTC
>TRBD2|TRBJ2-5|NA|16|TRBV6-5
CASSYSTAGGQETQYF
TGTGCCAGCAGTTACTCGACAGCGGGGGGCCAAGAGACCCAGTACTTC
>NA|TRBJ1-5|NA|14|TRBV7-8
CASSLYDRYQPQHF
TGTGCCAGCAGCCTATATGACAGATATCAGCCCCAGCATTTT
>NA|TRBJ1-2|NA|13|TRBV6-2/TRBV6-3
CASSPQGLVGYTF
TGTGCCAGCAGTCCCCAGGGTCTAGTTGGCTACACCTTC
>NA|TRBJ1-5|NA|12|TRBV6-1
CASMNGGRPQHF
TGTGCCAGCATGAATGGGGGCCGGCCCCAGCATTTT
>NA|TRBJ1-5|few|12|TRBV10-3
CATGVREKPQHF
TGTGCCACCGGGGTCCGAGAGAAGCCCCAGCATTTT
>NA|TRBJ1-6|NA|13|TRBV18
CASSKGTLEPLHF
TGTGCCAGCTCAAAAGGGACCCTGGAACCCCTCCACTTT
>NA|TRBJ2-7|NA|13|TRBV28
CASGQQGSYEQYF
TGTGCCAGCGGGCAGCAGGGCTCCTACGAGCAGTACTTC
>NA|TRBJ2-7|few|21|TRBV5-6
CASSFYICSARDATSSYEQYF
NA
>TRBD1|TRBJ1-6|NA|12|TRBV28
CASSYTGRGSLF
TGTGCCAGCAGTTATACCGGCAGGGGGTCTCTATTT
>NA|TRBJ2-5|NA|11|TRBV7-8
CASRARDTQYF
TGTGCCAGCAGGGCCCGGGACACCCAGTACTTC
>NA|TRBJ2-1|NA|14|TRBV7-2
CASSQARVNNEQFF
TGTGCCAGCAGCCAAGCCCGGGTTAACAATGAGCAGTTCTTC
>NA|TRBJ1-5|large|12|TRBV7-2
CASSALNQPQHF
TGTGCCAGCAGCGCTCTGAATCAGCCCCAGCATTTT
>NA|TRBJ1-1|NA|13|TRBV7-2
CASSFRMNTEAFF
TGTGCCAGCAGCTTTCGGATGAACACTGAAGCTTTCTTT
>NA|TRBJ2-5|few|14|TRBV7-8
CASSLLGKGETQYF
TGTGCCAGCAGCTTATTAGGGAAGGGGGAGACCCAGTACTTC
>NA|TRBJ2-7|few|12|TRBV6-1
CAAQLAAYEQYF
TGTGCCGCCCAGCTTGCGGCCTACGAGCAGTACTTC
>TRBD1|TRBJ2-7|once|15|TRBV7-6
CASSLGTGDSYEQYF
TGTGCCAGCAGCTTAGGGACAGGGGACTCCTACGAGCAGTACTTC
>NA|TRBJ1-1|NA|9|TRBV5-6
CARIPEAFF
TGTGCCAGGATACCTGAAGCTTTCTTT
>TRBD1|TRBJ1-2|NA|15|TRBV7-2
CASSLSTGGPYGYTF
TGTGCCAGCAGCTTATCTACAGGGGGGCCATATGGCTACACCTTC
>NA|TRBJ1-6|NA|12|TRBV6-1
CASSGVDSPLHF
TGTGCCAGCTCCGGGGTGGATTCACCCCTCCACTTT
>TRBD1|TRBJ1-2|NA|14|TRBV20-1
CSARLAGQGIGVTF
TGCAGTGCTAGGTTGGCGGGACAGGGGATCGGGGTCACCTTC
>TRBD1|TRBJ2-1|NA|13|TRBV20-1
CSAYRGAYNEQFF
TGCAGTGCGTACAGGGGAGCCTACAATGAGCAGTTCTTC
>NA|TRBJ1-2|NA|11|TRBV5-4
CASGRSYGYTF
TGTGCCAGCGGCCGGAGTTATGGCTACACCTTC
>TRBD1|TRBJ1-5|NA|14|TRBV28
CASSLTGGNQPQHF
TGTGCCAGCAGCCTAACAGGGGGCAATCAGCCCCAGCATTTT
>NA|TRBJ1-2|few|11|TRBV7-9
CASSPGYGYTF
TGTGCCAGCAGCCCTGGCTATGGCTACACCTTC
>TRBD1|TRBJ1-2|NA|13|TRBV2
CASSEWTGRGYTF
TGTGCCAGCAGTGAATGGACAGGGCGGGGCTACACCTTC
>NA|TRBJ1-5|NA|13|TRBV28
CASSSDSNQPQHF
TGTGCCAGCAGCTCTGACAGTAATCAGCCCCAGCATTTT
>NA|TRBJ1-2|NA|12|TRBV20-1
CSASTVNYGYTF
TGCAGTGCTTCTACAGTTAACTATGGCTACACCTTC
>NA|TRBJ1-2|NA|14|TRBV20-1
CSASRGAANYGHTF
TGCAGTGCTAGCCGGGGCGCCGCTAACTATGGCCACACCTTC
>NA|TRBJ1-2|few|14|TRBV20-1
CSARDVRANYGYTF
TGCAGTGCTAGAGATGTTCGGGCTAACTATGGCTACACCTTC
>NA|TRBJ1-2|NA|15|TRBV20-1
CSVINDWAANYGYTF
TGCAGTGTTATAAACGACTGGGCAGCTAACTATGGCTACACCTTC
>NA|TRBJ2-7|few|13|TRBV20-1
CSAAPGFLNEQYF
TGCAGTGCTGCACCGGGATTTCTCAACGAGCAGTACTTC
>NA|TRBJ1-1|NA|14|TRBV7-3
CASSLAGMNTEAFF
TGTGCCAGCAGCTTAGCAGGAATGAACACTGAAGCTTTCTTT
>NA|TRBJ2-5|once|13|TRBV6-2/TRBV6-3
CASTGRERETQYF
TGTGCCAGCACTGGCAGGGAGCGAGAGACCCAGTACTTC
>NA|TRBJ1-2|few|12|TRBV28
CASTVNPYGYTF
TGTGCCAGCACTGTGAATCCCTATGGCTACACCTTC
>NA|TRBJ1-6|NA|14|TRBV10-3
CAISLSDTNSPLHF
TGTGCCATCAGTCTGTCGGACACCAATTCACCCCTCCACTTT
>NA|TRBJ2-6|NA|14|TRBV15
CATSARAGANVLTF
TGTGCCACCAGCGCCCGGGCTGGGGCCAACGTCCTGACTTTC
>TRBD1|TRBJ1-2|NA|15|TRBV7-6
CASSLEGQGLGGYTF
TGTGCCAGCAGCTTAGAGGGACAGGGTTTGGGCGGCTACACCTTC
>TRBD1|TRBJ1-2|NA|13|TRBV20-1
CSAQTGTGYGYTF
TGCAGTGCTCAGACCGGGACAGGCTATGGCTACACCTTC
>NA|TRBJ1-2|NA|12|TRBV28
CASSTYRDGYTF
TGTGCCAGCAGTACCTACAGGGACGGCTACACCTTC
>TRBD2|TRBJ2-5|few|14|TRBV20-1
CSAHVPGLAETQYF
TGCAGTGCCCATGTACCGGGACTAGCGGAGACCCAGTACTTC
>NA|TRBJ1-2|NA|11|TRBV28
CASSPQVGYTF
TGTGCCAGCAGTCCCCAGGTCGGCTACACCTTC
>TRBD1|TRBJ1-2|few|11|TRBV6-4
CARETGNGYTF
TGTGCCAGAGAGACAGGGAATGGCTACACCTTC
>NA|TRBJ1-2|NA|12|TRBV10-3
CAISDGGYGYTF
TGTGCCATCAGTGACGGGGGATATGGCTACACCTTC
>TRBD1|TRBJ1-1|NA|14|TRBV7-9
CASSWGQGNTEAFF
TGTGCCAGCAGCTGGGGACAGGGGAACACTGAAGCTTTCTTT
>TRBD1|TRBJ1-5|once|16|TRBV6-1
CASSRQGAGSNQPQHF
TGTGCCAGCAGTAGGCAGGGGGCTGGAAGCAATCAGCCCCAGCATTTT
>NA|TRBJ1-1|NA|13|TRBV7-7
CASSLDSGTEAFF
TGTGCCAGCAGCTTAGACTCAGGGACTGAAGCTTTCTTT
>NA|TRBJ1-2|few|13|TRBV20-1
CSARDSTNYGYTF
TGCAGTGCTAGAGACAGTACTAACTATGGCTACACCTTC
>NA|TRBJ1-2|few|15|TRBV20-1
CSARAAGYAMDGYTF
TGCAGTGCTAGAGCGGCAGGGTATGCGATGGATGGCTACACCTTC
>NA|TRBJ1-6|NA|15|TRBV15
CATSTGHLGNSPLHF
TGTGCCACCAGTACGGGACACCTAGGGAATTCACCCCTCCACTTT
>TRBD1|TRBJ1-2|few|14|TRBV6-1
CASRAWTGSYGYTF
TGTGCCAGCAGGGCCTGGACAGGATCATATGGCTACACCTTC
>TRBD1|TRBJ2-1|NA|14|TRBV20-1
CSARGDRVYNEQFF
TGCAGTGCTAGGGGCGACAGGGTCTACAATGAGCAGTTCTTC
>TRBD1|TRBJ1-6|NA|16|TRBV7-9
CASSLTSGQGSRTLHF
TGTGCCAGCAGCTTAACATCGGGACAGGGGAGTCGGACCCTCCACTTT
>TRBD2|TRBJ2-1|NA|13|TRBV20-1
CSGAAGGRDEQFF
TGCAGTGGGGCGGCGGGGGGCCGGGATGAGCAGTTCTTC
>TRBD1|TRBJ1-5|NA|13|TRBV20-1
CSARDRGNQPQHF
TGCAGTGCTAGGGACAGGGGCAATCAGCCCCAGCATTTT
>NA|TRBJ1-2|NA|11|TRBV2
CASSVGDGYTF
TGTGCCAGCAGTGTTGGAGATGGCTACACCTTC
>TRBD1|TRBJ1-2|NA|14|TRBV7-6
CASSPRDRDLGYTF
TGTGCCAGCAGCCCCCGGGACAGGGATTTAGGCTACACCTTC
>TRBD1|TRBJ1-2|few|13|TRBV6-1
CASTGGESYGYTF
TGTGCCAGCACAGGGGGGGAATCCTATGGCTACACCTTC